The 20 T cell receptor beta chains below all came from one sample that was sequenced in a study of Ad26.COV2.S vaccination and SARS-CoV-2 variants. The treatment denotes: 15 to 20 received Ad26.COV2.S at low or high dose, single or two shots; roughly 5 received placebo; per-sample allocation not given. Sample collection was performed on day 63 after the first vaccine or placebo injection. The data were produced by immunoSEQ multiplex PCR, yet TCRdb's version contains in-frame clones alone and is incomplete. The table has some 390,000 clones, 89% seen once. Here the sequenced sample was peripheral blood, taken in a trial of Ad26.COV2.S vaccine versus placebo. These receptors all come from a person aged 18-60 years who received the Ad26.COV2.S COVID-19 vaccine or a placebo.

This clone occurred once. The chain links TRBV6-1 to TRBJ1-4; D not certain. Germline CDR1 and CDR2: MNHNS and SASEGT. The CDR3 consists of 15 residues. With 2 bases removed from V and 0 bases from J, the gap between germline ends came to 7 bases. CDR3 bases: TGTGCCAGCAGTGAACTGGGCTCAACTAATGAAAAACTGTTTTTT. Its protein is CASSELGSTNEKLFF.

The V call is TRBV30, the J call TRBJ2-7; 8 bases match TRBD1. The CDR3 has 13 residues. The germline CDR1 and CDR2 sequences are GTSNPN and SVGIG (reference sequence). V gave up 4 bases and J gave up 4 bases; unmatched junction bases: 6. The CDR3 reads CAWTFRTGYEQYF. The CDR3 bases are TGTGCCTGGACCTTTAGGACAGGGTACGAGCAGTACTTC.

This chain joins TRBV7-9 and TRBJ1-1; D is undetermined. V was shortened by 5 bases and J by 1 base, with 14 bases between the two germline ends. The CDR3 extends over 15 amino acids. CDR1 SEHNR and CDR2 FQNEAQ come from the germline V gene (reference sequence). The CDR3 DNA follows: TGTGCCAGCAGCGGCCGACACCGACCGAACACTGAAGCTTTCTTT. It is translated as CASSGRHRPNTEAFF.

The J gene is TRBJ2-1, the V gene TRBV30, with 8 bases identical to TRBD1. Germline CDR1 and CDR2: GTSNPN and SVGIG (reference sequence). Trimming removed 8 bases from V and 9 bases from J; junction bases left unmatched: 6. This CDR3 contains 11 residues. CDR3 DNA sequence: TGTGCCCGGGGACAGGACCCTGAGCAGTTCTTC. Translating gives CARGQDPEQFF.

V gene TRBV19 combines with J gene TRBJ1-2; 7 bases map to TRBD1. The CDR3 spans 15 residues. V lost 5 bases to trimming and J lost 8 bases; unmatched junction nucleotides: 14. Germline V gives CDR1 LNHDA, CDR2 SQIVND (reference sequence). The CDR3 DNA is TGTGCCAGTAGTGCAGACTACAGGGGTTCGAAAGGCTACACCTTC. This translates into CASSADYRGSKGYTF.

This chain uses TRBV27 with TRBJ1-3; D ambiguous. Germline loops: CDR1 MNHEY, CDR2 SMNVEV (reference sequence). Trimming stripped 2 bases from V and 4 bases from J, with 12 bases between. This CDR3 has 15 amino acids. As DNA, the CDR3 is TGTGCCAGCAGTTTACGGCCGTCGGGAGGAAACACCATATATTTT. This codes for CASSLRPSGGNTIYF.

CDR3 sequence reads: CASSELGGATGELFF. In DNA form, the CDR3 reads TGTGCCAGCAGTGAATTGGGGGGGGCCACCGGGGAGCTGTTTTTT. This chain uses TRBV6-1 with TRBJ2-2; maybe TRBD2 (7 bases). This CDR3 spans 15 amino acids. V was pared by 2 bases and J by 4 bases, with 11 bases between. CDR1 MNHNS and CDR2 SASEGT come from the germline V gene.

The J gene is TRBJ1-1, the V gene TRBV28; D is ambiguous. Deletions cut 5 bases from V and 0 bases from J, with 7 bases between. Germline V CDR1 and CDR2: MDHEN, SYDVKM. This CDR3 has 13 residues. For the CDR3, the DNA is TGTGCCAGCAGTACCGCGTTGAACACTGAAGCTTTCTTT. Protein: CASSTALNTEAFF. Full variable domain (outside the CDR3, taken from reference TRBV28 and TRBJ1-1): DVKVTQSSRYLVKRTGEKVFLECVQDMDHENMFWYRQDPGLGLRLIYFSYDVKMKEKGDIPEGYSVSREKKERFSLILESASTNQTSMYLCASSTALNTEAFFGQGTRLTVV.

J is TRBJ2-3 and V is TRBV7-6; TRBD2 agrees at 11 bases. The CDR3 is 16 amino acids. CDR1 and CDR2 from the germline V gene are SGHVS and FNYEAQ. V gave up 4 bases and J gave up 4 bases; unmatched junction bases: 7. CDR3 region: CASSSFTSGSADTQYF. The CDR3, as DNA: TGTGCCAGCAGCTCTTTTACTAGCGGGAGCGCAGATACGCAGTATTTT. The complete variable domain, with remaining parts taken from reference TRBV7-6 and TRBJ2-3, reads GAGVSQSPRYKVTKRGQDVALRCDPISGHVSLYWYRQALGQGPEFLTYFNYEAQQDKSGLPNDRFSAERPEGSISTLTIQRTEQRDSAMYRCASSSFTSGSADTQYFGPGTRLTVL.

V is TRBV30 and J is TRBJ1-2; no reliable D call. The V end was cut by 3 bases, the J end by 6 bases, with 17 bases between. The germline V gene encodes CDR1 GTSNPN and CDR2 SVGIG (reference sequence). CDR3 length: 14 amino acids. The CDR3 protein is CAWRPSGVSHGYTF. CDR3 bases: TGTGCCTGGAGACCCAGCGGGGTCTCACATGGCTACACCTTC.

The chain links TRBV6-2 or TRBV6-3 to TRBJ1-5; no definite D call. The V end was cut by 2 bases, the J end by 7 bases, with 9 bases between. Germline assignment: CDR1 MNHEY and CDR2 SVGEGT. The CDR3 length is 13 residues. DNA for the CDR3: TGTGCCAGCAGTTACGAGTTGGGACAGCCCCAGCATTTT. This codes for CASSYELGQPQHF.

The chain employs TRBV7-6 and TRBJ2-1, with 12 nucleotides matching TRBD1. Germline CDR1 is SGHVS and CDR2 is FNYEAQ. The trim removed 5 bases at V and 6 bases at J, leaving 5 bases unmatched. This CDR3 is built from 15 residues. The DNA for the CDR3 is TGTGCCAGCAGCCTGGGACAGGGGGCGGGCAATGAGCAGTTCTTC. It specifies CASSLGQGAGNEQFF.

This clone has just one count. This chain joins TRBV11-3 and TRBJ2-2, with 10 bases lining up with TRBD2. V dropped 4 bases and J dropped 6; count of bases not matched to a gene: 8. This CDR3 contains 16 residues. Germline loops: CDR1 SGHNT, CDR2 YENEEA. This CDR3 reads CASSSRLAGAPGELFF. The CDR3, as DNA: TGTGCCAGCAGCTCCAGACTAGCGGGCGCCCCCGGGGAGCTGTTTTTT. The entire variable domain, with the rest obtained from reference TRBV11-3 and TRBJ2-2, is as follows: EAGVVQSPRYKIIEKKQPVAFWCNPISGHNTLYWYLQNLGQGPELLIRYENEEAVDDSQLPKDRFSAERLKGVDSTLKIQPAELGDSAVYLCASSSRLAGAPGELFFGEGSRLTVL.

The chain employs TRBV3-1 (or the pseudogene TRBV3-2) and TRBJ2-1; D ambiguous. CDR3 length: 14 residues. V lost 4 bases and J 7 bases, leaving 14 bases between the germline ends. Germline CDR1 LGHDT, CDR2 YNNKEL (reference sequence). The CDR3 region has the DNA TGTGCCAGCAGCCGCCGAGGTGGGAAGAATGAGCAGTTCTTC. Amino acids: CASSRRGGKNEQFF.

The chain combines TRBV11-2 with TRBJ2-1, with TRBD2 identical over 10 bases. Losses at the gene ends were 7 bases for V and 5 bases for J; bases not matched to a gene: 17. This CDR3 has 18 amino acids. Germline assignment: CDR1 SGHAT and CDR2 FQNNGV. The CDR3 loop reads CASTPNSGTSVGHNEQFF. Written as DNA, the CDR3 is TGTGCCAGCACCCCAAACTCCGGGACTAGCGTAGGTCACAATGAGCAGTTCTTC.

The chain combines TRBV6-6 with TRBJ1-1; 8 bases are shared with TRBD1. Germline V lookup: CDR1 MNHNY, CDR2 SVGAGI (reference sequence). The V segment lost 7 bases and the J segment 5 bases; nucleotides outside the gene matches: 9. The CDR3 is 14 residues long. CDR3 coding DNA: TGTGCCAGCAAGTCCCAGGGGGCAAGGACTGAAGCTTTCTTT. This translates into CASKSQGARTEAFF.

This chain connects TRBV2 to TRBJ1-2, with D perhaps matching TRBD1 (5 bases). Germline V CDR1 and CDR2: SNHLY, FYNNEI. The CDR3 spans 14 residues. V lost 6 bases to trimming and J lost 5 bases, with 16 bases between them. This chain's CDR3 is CASSPGPSLYGYTF. The CDR3 coding sequence is TGTGCCAGCAGCCCGGGACCTAGTTTATATGGCTACACCTTC.

V gene TRBV28 combines with J gene TRBJ1-5; D is perhaps TRBD1 (5 bases). From germline, CDR1 is MDHEN and CDR2 SYDVKM. CDR3 size: 14 residues. Trimming shortened V by 4 bases and J by 5 bases, and 12 bases separated the two germline ends. The CDR3 loop reads CASSSSRDYQPQHF. In nucleotides, the CDR3 is TGTGCCAGCAGTTCCTCAAGGGACTATCAGCCCCAGCATTTT. Together with reference TRBV28 and TRBJ1-5, the CDR3 gives the full variable domain: DVKVTQSSRYLVKRTGEKVFLECVQDMDHENMFWYRQDPGLGLRLIYFSYDVKMKEKGDIPEGYSVSREKKERFSLILESASTNQTSMYLCASSSSRDYQPQHFGDGTRLSIL.

V is TRBV4-2 and J is TRBJ1-6; D is undetermined. Germline V lookup: CDR1 LGHNA, CDR2 YNFKEQ. Between the trimmed V and J ends, which lost 8 bases and 0 bases, there was a span of 17 bases. This CDR3 contains 17 residues. CDR3 sequence: CASGHIDRSSYNSPLHF. CDR3 bases: TGTGCCAGCGGGCATATCGACCGAAGCTCCTATAATTCACCCCTCCACTTT.

The chain is built from TRBV28 and TRBJ2-7; either TRBD1 or TRBD2 may supply D (6 bases each). This CDR3 spans 14 amino acids. CDR1 is MDHEN and CDR2 is SYDVKM in the germline V gene. V lost 5 bases, J lost 3 bases, and 14 bases lay in between. CDR3 amino acids: CASSGGDTNYEQYF. CDR3 in DNA: TGTGCCAGCAGTGGCGGGGACACAAACTACGAGCAGTACTTC. Based on the CDR3 plus reference TRBV28 and TRBJ2-7, the full variable domain is DVKVTQSSRYLVKRTGEKVFLECVQDMDHENMFWYRQDPGLGLRLIYFSYDVKMKEKGDIPEGYSVSREKKERFSLILESASTNQTSMYLCASSGGDTNYEQYFGPGTRLTVT.